The clone carrying this TCR beta chain was found once. The V gene's germline CDR1 is SGHNT and CDR2 YYREEE (reference sequence). V gave up 5 bases and J gave up 5 bases, with 10 bases separating them. CDR3 length: 13 amino acids. Per the original methods: Reference gene primer amplification gave estimated nucleated cell counts. The assay was immunoSEQ multiplex PCR, and TCRdb's table has in-frame clones only and misses some. V, J and clone size derive from that table, while D and trimming were established from the DNA sequence. The table includes under 350,000 clones, about 89% detected once. This sample was included in a study of blood T cell repertoires in COVID-19. Study-level information: Samples taken during acute and convalescent COVID-19 were collected in the United States, Italy and Spain.

The clonotype was recovered from a woman aged 35 to 49 who had recovered from COVID-19. V gene TRBV5-4 combines with J gene TRBJ1-4, with a possible D match to TRBD1 (5 bases). The material sequenced was PBMCs or T cells enriched from blood (not recorded which). The CDR3 sequence: CASSSGSNEKLFF. CDR3 coding DNA: TGTGCCAGCAGTTCAGGGTCCAATGAAAAACTGTTTTTT.